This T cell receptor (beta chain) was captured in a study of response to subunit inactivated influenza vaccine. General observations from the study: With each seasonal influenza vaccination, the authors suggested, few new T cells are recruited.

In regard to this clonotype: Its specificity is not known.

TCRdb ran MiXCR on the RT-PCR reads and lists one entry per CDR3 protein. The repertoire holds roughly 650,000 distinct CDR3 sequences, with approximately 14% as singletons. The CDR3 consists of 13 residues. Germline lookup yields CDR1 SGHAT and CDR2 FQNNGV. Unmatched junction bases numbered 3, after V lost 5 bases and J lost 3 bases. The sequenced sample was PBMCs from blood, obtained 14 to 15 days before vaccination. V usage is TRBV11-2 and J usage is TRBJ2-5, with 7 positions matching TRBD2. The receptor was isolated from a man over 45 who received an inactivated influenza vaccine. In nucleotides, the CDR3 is TGTGCCAGCAGCCCGAGCGGGAAAGAGACCCAGTACTTC. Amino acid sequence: CASSPSGKETQYF.